This TCR beta chain comes out of a study of Ad26.COV2.S vaccination and SARS-CoV-2 variants. Study findings and constraints: Once vaccination had occurred, spike-specific CD8+ and CD4+ T cell responses reportedly showed substantial breadth.

CDR1 SNHLY and CDR2 FYNNEI come from the germline V gene. The CDR3 loop spans 13 amino acids. The junction had 9 bases not matched to a gene; V was cut back by 6 bases and J by 11 bases. Note on this clone: Its antigen is unknown.

The treatment: some 20 received Ad26.COV2.S at low or high dose, single or two shots; about 5 received placebo; per-sample allocation not given. Sample collection was performed on day 63 after the first vaccine or placebo injection. Sequenced by immunoSEQ multiplex PCR; TCRdb stores in-frame clones only, minus some. Of 400,000 to 450,000 clones listed, 90% are singletons. This material consisted of peripheral blood, taken in a trial of Ad26.COV2.S vaccine versus placebo. This chain connects TRBV2 to TRBJ1-1; 10 nucleotides agree with TRBD1. The source of this sequence is a person aged 18-60 years who received the Ad26.COV2.S COVID-19 vaccine or a placebo. CDR3 protein: CASRSTGQGGAFF. DNA for the CDR3: TGTGCCAGCAGATCAACCGGACAGGGGGGGGCTTTCTTT.